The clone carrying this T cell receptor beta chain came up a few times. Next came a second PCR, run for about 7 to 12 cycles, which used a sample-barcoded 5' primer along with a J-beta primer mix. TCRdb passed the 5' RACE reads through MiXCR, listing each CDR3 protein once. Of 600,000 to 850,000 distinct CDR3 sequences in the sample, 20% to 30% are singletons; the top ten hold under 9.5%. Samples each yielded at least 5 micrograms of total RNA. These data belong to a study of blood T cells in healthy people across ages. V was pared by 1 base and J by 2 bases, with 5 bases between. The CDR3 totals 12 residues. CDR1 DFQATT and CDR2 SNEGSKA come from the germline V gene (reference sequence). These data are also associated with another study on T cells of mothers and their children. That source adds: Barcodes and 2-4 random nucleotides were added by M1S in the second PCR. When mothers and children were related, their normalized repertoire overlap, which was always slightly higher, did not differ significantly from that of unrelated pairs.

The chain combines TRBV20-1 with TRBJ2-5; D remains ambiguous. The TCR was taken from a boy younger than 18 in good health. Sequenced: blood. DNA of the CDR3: TGCAGTGCTAGAGGCCCTCAAGAGACCCAGTACTTC. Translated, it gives CSARGPQETQYF.